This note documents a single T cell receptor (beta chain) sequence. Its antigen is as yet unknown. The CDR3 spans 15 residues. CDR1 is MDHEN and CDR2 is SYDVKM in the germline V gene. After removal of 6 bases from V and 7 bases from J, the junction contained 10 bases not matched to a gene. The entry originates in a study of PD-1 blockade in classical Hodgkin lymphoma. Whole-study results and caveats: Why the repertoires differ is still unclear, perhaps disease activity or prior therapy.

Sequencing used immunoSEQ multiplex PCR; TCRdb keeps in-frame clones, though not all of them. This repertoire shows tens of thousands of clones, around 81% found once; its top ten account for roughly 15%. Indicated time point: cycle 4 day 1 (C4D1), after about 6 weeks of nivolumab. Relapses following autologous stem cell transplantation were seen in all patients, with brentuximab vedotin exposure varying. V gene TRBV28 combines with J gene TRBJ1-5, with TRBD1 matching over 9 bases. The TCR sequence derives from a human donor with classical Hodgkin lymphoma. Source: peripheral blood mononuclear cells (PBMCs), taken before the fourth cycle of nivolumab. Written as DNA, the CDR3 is TGTGCCAGCAGCCGAAGGACAGGGGTCGGGCAGCCCCAGCATTTT. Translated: CASSRRTGVGQPQHF.